This T cell receptor (beta chain) was recovered during a study of regulatory T cells in long-lasting Graves disease. Notes on the study in general: Graves' patients with persistent disease showed TCR diversity lower than patients newly diagnosed. Persistent cases favored TRBV28, TRBJ1-2 and TRBJ2-5.

This CDR3 spans 14 amino acids. Trimming took off 1 base at V and 7 bases at J, with 11 bases between the two ends. As concerns this clonotype: No antigen is known for it.

Time point defined: newly diagnosed GD, antithyroid drugs for less than 3 months. RNA from PBMCs was the source of the TCR library. Through Arm-PCR of CDR3 regions and iRepertoire HTBI primers, TCR beta libraries were built. One entry per CDR3 protein results from TCRdb running MiXCR on the multiplex PCR reads. The sample gives 450,000 to 700,000 distinct CDR3 sequences, approximately 13% of which show up once; over 7.5% is in the top ten. These sequences were also reported in another study, on T cells in Graves' hyperthyroidism and ophthalmopathy. From that second work: Hyperthyroidism was newly diagnosed in patients aged 18 to 65 (duration under 2 months).

This TCR derives from a man aged 25-40 years with Graves disease. The source was peripheral blood mononuclear cells (PBMCs), collected at new diagnosis, from a patient treated with antithyroid drugs. The chain has TRBV12-3 or TRBV12-4 and TRBJ2-1; possibly TRBD2 for D (6 bases). Here the CDR3 DNA reads TGTGCCAGCAGTTTAGTAGGACTATTAAATGAGCAGTTCTTC. Its protein product is CASSLVGLLNEQFF.